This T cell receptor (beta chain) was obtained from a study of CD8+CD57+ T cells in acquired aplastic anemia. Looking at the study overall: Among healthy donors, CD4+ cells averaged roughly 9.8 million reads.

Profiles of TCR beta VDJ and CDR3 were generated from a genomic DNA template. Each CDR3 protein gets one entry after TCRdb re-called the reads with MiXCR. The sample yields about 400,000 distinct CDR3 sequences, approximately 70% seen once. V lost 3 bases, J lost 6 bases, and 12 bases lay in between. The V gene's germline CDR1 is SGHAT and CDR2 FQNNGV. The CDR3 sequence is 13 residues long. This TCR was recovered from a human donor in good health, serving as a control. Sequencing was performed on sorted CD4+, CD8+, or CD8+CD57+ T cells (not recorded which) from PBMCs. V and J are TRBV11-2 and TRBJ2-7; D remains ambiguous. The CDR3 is CASSLGRLGEQYF. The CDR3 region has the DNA TGTGCCAGCAGCTTGGGCAGGCTCGGCGAGCAGTACTTC.